The rows below give T cell receptor beta chains drawn from one sample of a study of T cell repertoires and HLA-DP antigens. Which antigens these TCRs recognize remains unknown. Assay used: immunoSEQ multiplex PCR; TCRdb lists only in-frame clones, some missing. The sample holds approximately 110,000 clones, 80% to 95% seen once. The sample was CD4+ T cells from PBMCs. Receptors originate from a woman aged 18-29 years in good health and CMV-seronegative. Each CDR3 is given with its conserved first and last residue. The D gene is left open where the match is weak. For some rows the clone size is stated as once, few or many, or as a class when expanded; others skip it.

size: -
J: TRBJ1-2
V: TRBV5-6
D: TRBD1
CDR3: CASSLWGQGFWGYTF
DNA: TGTGCCAGCAGCTTGTGGGGACAGGGGTTTTGGGGCTACACCTTC

size: -
J: TRBJ1-4
V: TRBV5-6
D: -
CDR3: CAPDGAATNEKLFF
DNA: TGTGCGCCCGATGGTGCTGCAACTAATGAAAAACTGTTTTTT

size: -
J: TRBJ2-1
V: TRBV18
D: -
CDR3: CASSRRTDSGEQFF
DNA: TGTGCCAGCTCAAGGCGGACGGATTCCGGTGAGCAGTTCTTC

size: -
J: TRBJ1-1
V: TRBV29-1
D: -
CDR3: CSVGSGVNTEAFF
DNA: TGCAGCGTCGGCAGTGGCGTGAACACTGAAGCTTTCTTT

size: -
J: TRBJ1-1
V: TRBV28
D: -
CDR3: CASSRILGGGPPAGLNTEAFF
DNA: TGTGCCAGCAGTCGGATCCTGGGGGGGGGTCCCCCGGCGGGCCTCAACACTGAAGCTTTCTTT

size: -
J: TRBJ2-1
V: TRBV18
D: TRBD1
CDR3: CASSLLQGAYNEQFF
DNA: TGTGCCAGCTCTCTACTACAGGGGGCCTACAATGAGCAGTTCTTC

size: once
J: TRBJ1-5
V: TRBV4-1
D: -
CDR3: CASRPLLEGSDQPQHF
DNA: TGCGCCAGCAGACCACTACTGGAGGGGTCGGATCAGCCCCAGCATTTT

size: -
J: TRBJ1-1
V: TRBV27
D: -
CDR3: CASSLKGGVNTEAFF
DNA: TGTGCCAGCAGTCTAAAGGGGGGGGTGAACACTGAAGCTTTCTTT

size: -
J: TRBJ2-1
V: TRBV11-1
D: TRBD2
CDR3: CASSRGTSGRNNEQFF
DNA: TGTGCCAGCAGCCGAGGGACTAGCGGGAGAAACAATGAGCAGTTCTTC

size: once
J: TRBJ2-2
V: TRBV5-1
D: TRBD1
CDR3: CASTDRAGGELFF
DNA: TGCGCCAGCACCGACAGGGCCGGCGGGGAGCTGTTTTTT

size: -
J: TRBJ2-7
V: TRBV18
D: TRBD2
CDR3: CASSRTSGSSYEQYF
DNA: TGTGCCAGCTCACGGACTAGCGGGAGCTCCTACGAGCAGTACTTC

size: -
J: TRBJ2-7
V: TRBV19
D: -
CDR3: CASSSDYEQYF
DNA: TGTGCCAGTAGTTCAGACTACGAGCAGTACTTC

size: -
J: TRBJ2-2
V: TRBV7-9
D: TRBD2
CDR3: CASNPLAGGISGELFF
DNA: TGTGCCAGCAACCCTTTAGCGGGAGGGATATCCGGGGAGCTGTTTTTT

size: -
J: TRBJ1-5
V: TRBV19
D: -
CDR3: CASSKGNSNQPQHF
DNA: TGTGCCAGTAGTAAGGGGAATAGCAATCAGCCCCAGCATTTT

size: -
J: TRBJ1-4
V: TRBV28
D: -
CDR3: CASSWSGGKGVNEKLFF
DNA: TGTGCCAGCAGTTGGTCGGGGGGCAAGGGGGTGAATGAAAAACTGTTTTTT

size: -
J: TRBJ2-6
V: TRBV9
D: -
CDR3: CASSPGRQGNRPGANVLTF
DNA: TGTGCCAGCAGCCCCGGTCGGCAGGGTAATCGACCTGGGGCCAACGTCCTGACTTTC

size: -
J: TRBJ1-4
V: TRBV10-3
D: -
CDR3: CAISESYGGEKLFF
DNA: TGTGCCATCAGTGAGTCGTATGGGGGAGAAAAACTGTTTTTT

size: -
J: TRBJ1-1
V: TRBV7-8
D: -
CDR3: CASSLVQGNTEAFF
DNA: TGTGCCAGCAGCTTAGTTCAAGGAAACACTGAAGCTTTCTTT

size: -
J: TRBJ1-1
V: TRBV19
D: -
CDR3: CASSSRGSNTEAFF
DNA: TGTGCCAGTAGCTCGAGGGGGTCGAACACTGAAGCTTTCTTT

size: once
J: TRBJ2-5
V: TRBV7-7
D: TRBD2
CDR3: CASSLLPSGTSGGARETQYF
DNA: TGTGCTAGCAGCTTACTCCCCTCGGGGACTAGCGGGGGGGCCCGAGAGACCCAGTACTTC

size: -
J: TRBJ1-1
V: TRBV10-3
D: -
CDR3: CAISDGLINTEAFF
DNA: TGTGCCATCAGTGACGGTCTAATTAACACTGAAGCTTTCTTT

size: -
J: TRBJ2-1
V: TRBV19
D: TRBD1
CDR3: CASSIYRTGGEYNEQFF
DNA: TGTGCCAGTAGTATTTACCGGACAGGGGGAGAATACAATGAGCAGTTCTTC

size: -
J: TRBJ2-3
V: TRBV18
D: TRBD1
CDR3: CASSPQGQGLADTQYF
DNA: TGTGCCAGCTCACCACAGGGACAGGGGCTCGCAGATACGCAGTATTTT

size: -
J: TRBJ2-2
V: TRBV4-2
D: TRBD2
CDR3: CASSQDSSGRATGELFF
DNA: TGTGCCAGCAGCCAAGATTCCAGCGGGAGGGCCACCGGGGAGCTGTTTTTT

size: -
J: TRBJ2-7
V: TRBV7-2
D: -
CDR3: CASSLALGEQYF
DNA: TGTGCCAGCAGCTTAGCGTTGGGCGAGCAGTACTTC

size: -
J: TRBJ1-5
V: TRBV5-1
D: -
CDR3: CASSLDGGSNQPQHF
DNA: TGCGCCAGCAGCTTGGATGGGGGTAGCAATCAGCCCCAGCATTTT

size: -
J: TRBJ1-2
V: TRBV7-9
D: TRBD1
CDR3: CASSSRQGGAGYTF
DNA: TGTGCCAGCAGCTCTAGACAGGGGGGTGCTGGCTACACCTTC

size: once
J: TRBJ2-5
V: TRBV5-1
D: TRBD2
CDR3: CASSFLAGPVGETQYF
DNA: TGCGCCAGCAGCTTCCTAGCGGGCCCAGTAGGGGAGACCCAGTACTTC

size: -
J: TRBJ1-2
V: TRBV28
D: -
CDR3: CASSLGSYGYTF
DNA: TGTGCCAGCAGTTTGGGTAGCTATGGCTACACCTTC

size: once
J: TRBJ2-5
V: TRBV29-1
D: -
CDR3: CSVNEGSETQYF
DNA: TGCAGCGTTAATGAGGGTTCTGAGACCCAGTACTTC

size: -
J: TRBJ1-2
V: TRBV19
D: -
CDR3: CASSLRGRNYGYTF
DNA: TGTGCCAGTAGCCTCAGGGGACGGAACTATGGCTACACCTTC

size: -
J: TRBJ2-5
V: TRBV6-5
D: -
CDR3: CASRVGEETQYF
DNA: TGTGCCAGCAGGGTGGGGGAAGAGACCCAGTACTTC

size: -
J: TRBJ2-7
V: TRBV5-1
D: TRBD1
CDR3: CASSLASLRTGGKNEQYF
DNA: TGCGCCAGCAGCTTGGCGTCTCTTAGGACAGGGGGCAAGAACGAGCAGTACTTC

size: -
J: TRBJ2-5
V: TRBV5-6
D: TRBD2
CDR3: CASSLALGKRGQETQYF
DNA: TGTGCCAGCAGCTTGGCCCTAGGGAAGCGGGGGCAAGAGACCCAGTACTTC

size: -
J: TRBJ2-2
V: TRBV12-5
D: -
CDR3: CASGLVPNTGELFF
DNA: TGTGCTAGTGGTTTGGTACCGAACACCGGGGAGCTGTTTTTT

size: -
J: TRBJ1-4
V: TRBV11-2
D: -
CDR3: CASSINAGAIEKLFF
DNA: TGTGCCAGCAGCATTAATGCAGGGGCGATTGAAAAACTGTTTTTT

size: once
J: TRBJ2-1
V: TRBV27
D: -
CDR3: CASSRKGGRDEQFF
DNA: TGTGCCAGCAGTAGGAAAGGGGGTAGAGATGAGCAGTTCTTC

size: -
J: TRBJ2-1
V: TRBV7-8
D: -
CDR3: CASSPAPRANNEQFF
DNA: TGTGCCAGCAGCCCGGCCCCAAGAGCCAACAATGAGCAGTTCTTC

size: -
J: TRBJ2-5
V: TRBV2
D: TRBD2
CDR3: CASSEKRETGEQETQYF
DNA: TGTGCCAGCAGTGAAAAGCGGGAGACCGGGGAACAAGAGACCCAGTACTTC

size: -
J: TRBJ2-5
V: TRBV7-9
D: -
CDR3: CASSLGSPLYQETQYF
DNA: TGTGCCAGCAGCTTAGGGTCTCCACTTTACCAAGAGACCCAGTACTTC

size: -
J: TRBJ2-7
V: TRBV5-6
D: -
CDR3: CASRVWAASYEQYF
DNA: TGTGCCAGCAGGGTCTGGGCAGCTTCCTACGAGCAGTACTTC

size: -
J: TRBJ1-2
V: TRBV28
D: -
CDR3: CASSLSQGETNF
DNA: TGTGCCAGCAGCCTTTCTCAGGGTGAGACAAACTTC

size: -
J: TRBJ2-2
V: TRBV7-3
D: -
CDR3: CASSLIGGTNTGELFF
DNA: TGTGCCAGCAGCTTAATTGGCGGGACGAACACCGGGGAGCTGTTTTTT

size: -
J: TRBJ2-4
V: TRBV7-2
D: -
CDR3: CASSLEGSRAKNIQYF
DNA: TGTGCCAGCAGCTTAGAGGGGAGCAGAGCCAAAAACATTCAGTACTTC

size: -
J: TRBJ1-2
V: TRBV6-1
D: -
CDR3: CASSEGDYGYTF
DNA: TGTGCCAGCAGTGAAGGGGACTATGGCTACACCTTC

size: -
J: TRBJ2-2
V: TRBV18
D: -
CDR3: CASSLLGTRNTGELFF
DNA: TGTGCCAGCTCACTCTTAGGGACAAGGAACACCGGGGAGCTGTTTTTT

size: -
J: TRBJ2-7
V: TRBV7-9
D: TRBD1
CDR3: CASSLEQGYDEQYF
DNA: TGTGCCAGCAGCTTAGAACAGGGGTATGACGAGCAGTACTTC